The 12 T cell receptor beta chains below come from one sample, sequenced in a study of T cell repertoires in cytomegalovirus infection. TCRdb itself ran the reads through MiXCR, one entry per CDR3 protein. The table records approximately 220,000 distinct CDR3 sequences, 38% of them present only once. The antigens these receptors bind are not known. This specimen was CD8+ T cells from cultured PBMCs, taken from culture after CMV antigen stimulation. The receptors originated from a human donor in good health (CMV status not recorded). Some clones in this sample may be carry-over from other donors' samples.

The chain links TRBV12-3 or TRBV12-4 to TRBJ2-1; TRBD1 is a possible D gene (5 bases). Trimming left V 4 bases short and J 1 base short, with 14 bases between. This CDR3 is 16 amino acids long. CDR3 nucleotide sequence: TGTGCCAGCAGTTATCAAGGACACACGTCCTACAATGAGCAGTTCTTC. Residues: CASSYQGHTSYNEQFF.

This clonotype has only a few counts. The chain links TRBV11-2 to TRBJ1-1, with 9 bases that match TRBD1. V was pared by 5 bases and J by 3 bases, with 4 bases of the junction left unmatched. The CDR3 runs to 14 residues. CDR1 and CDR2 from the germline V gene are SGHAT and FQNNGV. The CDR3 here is CASSADRGDTEAFF. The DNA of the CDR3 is TGTGCCAGCAGCGCCGACAGGGGGGACACTGAAGCTTTCTTT.

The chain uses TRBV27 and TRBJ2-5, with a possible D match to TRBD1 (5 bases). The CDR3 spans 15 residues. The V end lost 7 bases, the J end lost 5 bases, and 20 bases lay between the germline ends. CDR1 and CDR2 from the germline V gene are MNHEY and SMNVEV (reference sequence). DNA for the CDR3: TGTGCCAGCACCTCCACTCGTTGGGGCCGTGAGACCCAGTACTTC. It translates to CASTSTRWGRETQYF.

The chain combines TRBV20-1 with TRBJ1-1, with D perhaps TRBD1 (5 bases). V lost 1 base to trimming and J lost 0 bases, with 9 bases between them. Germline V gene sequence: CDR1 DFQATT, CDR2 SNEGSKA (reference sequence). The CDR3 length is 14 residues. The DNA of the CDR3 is TGCAGTGCTAGAGGTCCAGGGATGAACACTGAAGCTTTCTTT. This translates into CSARGPGMNTEAFF.

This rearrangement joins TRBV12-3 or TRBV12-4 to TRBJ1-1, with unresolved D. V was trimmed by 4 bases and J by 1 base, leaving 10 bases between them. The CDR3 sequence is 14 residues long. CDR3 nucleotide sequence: TGTGCCAGCAGTTACGGCGTAGGGAACACTGAAGCTTTCTTT. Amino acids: CASSYGVGNTEAFF.

CDR3 in DNA: TGTGCCAGCAGCACTTATAGGGCTGGGGCCAACGTCCTGACTTTC. Its protein product is CASSTYRAGANVLTF. The chain employs TRBV6-6 and TRBJ2-6; no clear D. Germline assignment: CDR1 MNHNY and CDR2 SVGAGI (reference sequence). Trimming removed 6 bases at V and 2 bases at J, with 11 bases between. This CDR3 has 15 residues.

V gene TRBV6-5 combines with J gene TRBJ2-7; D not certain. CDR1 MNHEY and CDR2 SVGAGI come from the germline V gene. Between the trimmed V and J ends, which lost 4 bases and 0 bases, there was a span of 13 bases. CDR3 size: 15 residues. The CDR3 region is CASSSHGLSSYEQYF. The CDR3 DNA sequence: TGTGCCAGCAGTTCCCACGGCTTAAGCTCCTACGAGCAGTACTTC.

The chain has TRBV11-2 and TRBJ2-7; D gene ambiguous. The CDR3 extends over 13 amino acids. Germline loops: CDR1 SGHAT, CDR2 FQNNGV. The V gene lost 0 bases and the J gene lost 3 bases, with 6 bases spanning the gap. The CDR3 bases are TGTGCCAGCAGCTTAGATCTGGTCTACGAGCAGTACTTC. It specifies CASSLDLVYEQYF.

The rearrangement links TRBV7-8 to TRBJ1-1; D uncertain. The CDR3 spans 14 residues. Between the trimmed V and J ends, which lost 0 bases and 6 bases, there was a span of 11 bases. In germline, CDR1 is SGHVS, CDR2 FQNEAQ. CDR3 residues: CASSLAQSGPEAFF. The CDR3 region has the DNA TGTGCCAGCAGCTTAGCGCAATCCGGTCCTGAAGCTTTCTTT.

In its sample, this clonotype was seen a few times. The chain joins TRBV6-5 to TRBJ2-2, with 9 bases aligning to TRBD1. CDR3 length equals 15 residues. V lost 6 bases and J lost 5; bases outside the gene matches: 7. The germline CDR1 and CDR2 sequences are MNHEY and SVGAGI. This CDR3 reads CASSAGTGLTGELFF. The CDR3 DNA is TGTGCCAGCAGCGCCGGGACAGGGTTAACCGGGGAGCTGTTTTTT.

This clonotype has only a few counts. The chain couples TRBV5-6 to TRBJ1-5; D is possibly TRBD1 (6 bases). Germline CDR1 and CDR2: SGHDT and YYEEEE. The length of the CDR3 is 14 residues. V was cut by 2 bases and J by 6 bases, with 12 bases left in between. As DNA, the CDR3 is TGTGCCAGCAGCTTATCCACAGGGCTTCAGCCCCAGCATTTT. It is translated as CASSLSTGLQPQHF.

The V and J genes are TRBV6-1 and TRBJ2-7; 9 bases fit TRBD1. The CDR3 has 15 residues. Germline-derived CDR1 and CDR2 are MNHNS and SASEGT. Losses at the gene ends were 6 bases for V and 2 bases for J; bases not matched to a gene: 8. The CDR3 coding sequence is TGTGCCAGCAGCCCCTTGGACAGGGGAACCTACGAGCAGTACTTC. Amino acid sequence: CASSPLDRGTYEQYF.